Following are 20 T cell receptor beta chains from one sample sequenced in a study of technical replicates of blood from a few donors (dated by TCRdb to about 2017). Libraries were made using the immunoSEQ multiplex PCR assay. Drawn from immuneACCESS, this table holds only the in-frame rearrangements with V and J called that TCRdb kept. Clones are partly lost; checked studies trace under half to an unresolved V gene and leave the rest unexplained. This sample gives tens of thousands of clones in total; about 91% of them show up just once. Clones ranked in the top ten supply 0.27% of the sample. Sequencing input: T cells isolated from PBMCs. The receptors originated from a human donor in good health.

This sequence joins TRBV29-1 and TRBJ1-2; 7 bases align to TRBD1. CDR1 is SQVTM and CDR2 is ANQGSEA in the germline V gene. Unmatched junction bases numbered 7, after V lost 6 bases and J lost 3 bases. The CDR3 is 13 residues long. CDR3 region: CSVLWGTDYGYTF. The DNA for the CDR3 is TGCAGCGTCCTGTGGGGGACAGACTATGGCTACACCTTC.

The chain joins TRBV5-1 to TRBJ1-2; D unresolved. The germline V and J ends were trimmed by 5 bases and 6 bases, with 14 bases remaining between them. This CDR3 comprises 13 residues. The germline V gene encodes CDR1 SGHRS and CDR2 YFSETQ. Here the CDR3 DNA reads TGCGCCAGCAGAACAGAACCCTCTAATGGCTACACCTTC. This sequence encodes CASRTEPSNGYTF. Supplemented by reference TRBV5-1 and TRBJ1-2, the full variable domain reads KAGVTQTPRYLIKTRGQQVTLSCSPISGHRSVSWYQQTPGQGLQFLFEYFSETQRNKGNFPGRFSGRQFSNSRSEMNVSTLELGDSALYLCASRTEPSNGYTFGSGTRLTVV.

This chain connects TRBV9 to TRBJ2-2; weak D call: TRBD2 (7 bases). The germline V and J ends were trimmed by 6 bases and 4 bases, with 16 bases remaining between them. The CDR3 length is 15 residues. Germline CDR1 is SGDLS and CDR2 is YYNGEE. CDR3 nucleotides: TGTGCCAGCAAGGGGGGGGAAAGTCGCACCGGGGAGCTGTTTTTT. As protein: CASKGGESRTGELFF.

This chain uses TRBV19 with TRBJ1-1; 8 bases line up with TRBD1. The CDR3 is made up of 20 amino acids. From germline, CDR1 is LNHDA and CDR2 SQIVND (reference sequence). Germline trimming cut 4 bases from V and 1 base from J; bases unmatched to any gene: 20. The CDR3, as DNA: TGTGCCAGTAGTAGTCGGACAGGGATTATTATCGTTGGGAAGAACACTGAAGCTTTCTTT. It translates to CASSSRTGIIIVGKNTEAFF.

V gene TRBV11-3 combines with J gene TRBJ2-5; tentatively, D is TRBD1 (7 bases). The germline V gene has CDR1 SGHNT and CDR2 YENEEA. Trimming removed 1 base at V and 1 base at J, with 16 bases between. The CDR3 loop spans 17 amino acids. CDR3 residues: CASSLARRGRIQETQYF. In nucleotides, the CDR3 is TGTGCCAGCAGCTTAGCGAGGAGGGGGCGCATCCAAGAGACCCAGTACTTC.

In DNA form, the CDR3 reads TGCGCCAGCAGCTTGGGTACGGGAGGGAATTCCTACGAGCAGTACTTC. Protein product: CASSLGTGGNSYEQYF. The rearrangement joins TRBV5-1 to TRBJ2-7; 8 bases match TRBD2. Losses at the gene ends were 0 bases for V and 1 base for J; bases not matched to a gene: 6. In germline, CDR1 is SGHRS, CDR2 YFSETQ. CDR3 length: 16 amino acids. The full variable domain, completed using reference TRBV5-1 and TRBJ2-7, is KAGVTQTPRYLIKTRGQQVTLSCSPISGHRSVSWYQQTPGQGLQFLFEYFSETQRNKGNFPGRFSGRQFSNSRSEMNVSTLELGDSALYLCASSLGTGGNSYEQYFGPGTRLTVT.

This rearrangement joins TRBV6-5 to TRBJ2-3, with TRBD1 identical over 10 bases. The CDR3 runs 14 residues. V was pared by 7 bases and J by 6 bases, with 7 bases of the junction left unmatched. Germline CDR1 reads MNHEY; CDR2 reads SVGAGI. In DNA form, the CDR3 reads TGTGCCAGCACTGCCGGGACAGGGGTGGATACGCAGTATTTT. Protein sequence: CASTAGTGVDTQYF.

In its sample, this clone was seen a few times. The chain uses TRBV11-3 and TRBJ1-1, with TRBD1 as a possible D gene (5 bases). This CDR3 is built from 15 residues. Germline V lookup: CDR1 SGHNT, CDR2 YENEEA. V lost 6 bases to trimming and J lost 5 bases, with 19 bases between them. The CDR3 region has the DNA TGTGCCAGCAGAATAGGGCAGGGTCGGAGAACTGAAGCTTTCTTT. Its translation is CASRIGQGRRTEAFF.

The J gene is TRBJ1-4, the V gene TRBV14; the D gene is possibly TRBD1 (6 bases). The CDR3 is made up of 14 amino acids. Germline V gene sequence: CDR1 SGHDN, CDR2 FVKESK. V was shortened by 6 bases and J by 8 bases, with 16 bases between the two germline ends. CDR3 residues: CASSRTVGMEKLFF. The CDR3, as DNA: TGTGCCAGCAGTCGGACAGTGGGTATGGAAAAACTGTTTTTT.

This sequence joins TRBV28 and TRBJ2-5; 7 bases are a match to TRBD1. After removal of 2 bases from V and 7 bases from J, the junction contained 7 bases not matched to a gene. Per the germline V gene, CDR1 is MDHEN and CDR2 is SYDVKM. The CDR3 length is 14 residues. In nucleotides, the CDR3 is TGTGCCAGCAGTTTAGGAGACAGGGCAGGGACCCAGTACTTC. It specifies CASSLGDRAGTQYF.

The chain links TRBV4-1 to TRBJ2-4; 9 bases are shared with TRBD2. The J segment lost 0 bases and the V segment lost 0 bases, leaving 9 bases of the junction unmatched. CDR1 and CDR2 from the germline V gene are MGHRA and YSYEKL. This CDR3 is 19 amino acids long. The CDR3 nucleotides read TGCGCCAGCAGCCAAGATAACCTAGCGGGGACCCTAGCCAAAAACATTCAGTACTTC. This codes for CASSQDNLAGTLAKNIQYF.

The V call is TRBV11-2, the J call TRBJ2-6; TRBD1 might be the D (7 bases). CDR1 and CDR2 (germline): SGHAT, FQNNGV. CDR3 length: 18 amino acids. The germline V and J ends were trimmed by 6 bases and 1 base, with 19 bases remaining between them. The CDR3 reads CASRQGHGTSSGANVLTF. In nucleotides, the CDR3 is TGTGCCAGCAGACAGGGGCACGGGACTTCATCTGGGGCCAACGTCCTGACTTTC.

This clone occurred once. The chain combines TRBV11-3 with TRBJ1-6, with D unresolved. This CDR3 has 17 amino acids. CDR1 is SGHNT and CDR2 is YENEEA in the germline V gene. The V end was cut by 0 bases, the J end by 7 bases, with 16 bases between. The CDR3 spells CASSLDDWREDNSPLHF. The CDR3 DNA sequence: TGTGCCAGCAGCTTAGATGATTGGAGGGAGGACAATTCACCCCTCCACTTT.

The chain is built from TRBV28 and TRBJ1-4; 7 bases match TRBD1. Germline CDR1 is MDHEN and CDR2 is SYDVKM. The length of the CDR3 is 15 residues. Trimming removed 6 bases from V and 7 bases from J; junction bases left unmatched: 11. The CDR3 DNA reads as TGTGCCAGCAGCCCCTCCTCAGGGGGTTCTGAAAAACTGTTTTTT. It translates to CASSPSSGGSEKLFF.

This clone turned up a few times. V and J are TRBV27 and TRBJ2-7, with TRBD1 matching 9 bases. The J segment lost 0 bases and the V segment lost 5 bases, leaving 5 bases of the junction unmatched. This CDR3 spans 15 amino acids. Germline V lookup: CDR1 MNHEY, CDR2 SMNVEV (reference sequence). The CDR3 DNA follows: TGTGCCAGCAGTGAACCGGGACAGGGCTCCTACGAGCAGTACTTC. Its protein product is CASSEPGQGSYEQYF.

The J gene is TRBJ1-1, the V gene TRBV6-1; the D gene is possibly TRBD1 (5 bases). V shed 1 base and J shed 4 bases, with 10 bases lying between them. Germline CDR1 is MNHNS and CDR2 is SASEGT. The CDR3 sequence is 14 residues long. The CDR3 DNA reads as TGTGCCAGCAGTGAAGTTAGGGGTGGCACTGAAGCTTTCTTT. Translation gives CASSEVRGGTEAFF.

The chain links TRBV6-1 to TRBJ2-3; 12 nucleotides line up with TRBD2. CDR1 MNHNS and CDR2 SASEGT come from the germline V gene. With 5 bases clipped from V and 3 bases from J, the junction kept 3 bases outside the gene matches. There are 15 residues in the CDR3. CDR3 amino acids: CASSRTSGDTDTQYF. Here the CDR3 DNA reads TGTGCCAGCAGTCGGACTAGCGGGGATACAGATACGCAGTATTTT.

This clone is a singleton in its sample. The chain joins TRBV18 to TRBJ1-3; D gene uncertain. The germline V gene has CDR1 KGHSH and CDR2 LQKENI. Deletions cut 6 bases from V and 4 bases from J, with 10 bases between. CDR3 length: 13 residues. The chain's CDR3 is CASSPPPGNTIYF. The CDR3 DNA is TGTGCCAGCTCTCCTCCCCCCGGAAACACCATATATTTT.

The V gene is TRBV29-1, the J gene TRBJ2-2, with 11 bases that match TRBD1. The V gene end was trimmed by 4 bases and the J gene end by 7 bases; junction bases not matched to a gene: 14. This CDR3 comprises 17 residues. The V gene's germline CDR1 is SQVTM and CDR2 ANQGSEA. In nucleotides, the CDR3 is TGCAGCGTTGGAATAGGGTACGGGACAGGGGGAAGCGGGGAGCTGTTTTTT. This gives the protein CSVGIGYGTGGSGELFF.

CDR3 amino acids: CASSPGTGEAFF. CDR3 nucleotides: TGTGCCAGCAGTCCCGGGACAGGGGAGGCTTTCTTT. The chain recombines TRBV6-6 with TRBJ1-1; 10 bases are shared with TRBD1. V lost 5 bases, J lost 11 bases, and 5 bases stayed unmatched. CDR1 is MNHNY, CDR2 SVGAGI, per germline (reference sequence). The CDR3 runs to 12 residues.